The 21 T cell receptor beta chains reported below all come from one sample, sequenced in a study of tumor-infiltrating lymphocytes in primary liver carcinoma. Alongside blood RNA obtained from unsorted whole blood, germline DNA was also extracted. TCR beta cDNA was reverse-transcribed from about 500 ng of total RNA. The reaction used a constant-region primer and ProtoScript II reverse transcriptase. What produced the TCR beta libraries was three nested multiplex PCR rounds using slightly modified ARM-PCR. Rounds one and two of PCR, each of roughly 10 cycles, were primed with TRBV1-TRBV30 forward primers and a C-beta reverse primer. From the multiplex PCR reads, TCRdb called clonotypes with MiXCR, one entry per CDR3 protein. The data show 310,000 or so distinct CDR3 sequences, around three fifths seen once. Sample: peripheral blood. The receptors were sampled from a woman aged 25 to 39 with primary liver carcinoma and hepatitis B virus infection.

This clonotype has a single count. A clone one base away is much larger, so this may be a read error. The chain has TRBV6-5 and TRBJ2-1; D possibly corresponds to TRBD1 (8 bases). Looked up from germline, CDR1 is MNHEY and CDR2 is SVGAGI. The CDR3 runs 15 residues. The CDR3 region is CASRTNGEGQVGQSF. CDR3 DNA sequence: TGTGCCAGCCGTACAAATGGGGAGGGACAGGTGGGGCAGTCCTTC.

This clonotype was detected many times. The chain uses TRBV6-1 and TRBJ1-5, with D possibly matching TRBD1 (5 bases). CDR1 and CDR2 from the germline V gene are MNHNS and SASEGT. CDR3 length equals 15 residues. Trimming removed 3 bases from V and 2 bases from J, with 11 bases in between. CDR3 nucleotides: TGTGCCAGCAGTGACAGGGCCCGCGGCAATCAGCCCCAGCATTTT. It is translated as CASSDRARGNQPQHF.

A remark on this clonotype: One end of the junction fails to match germline, which may point to a read error. The chain employs TRBV6-5 and TRBJ2-5; no clear D. Germline V gene lookup returns CDR1 MNHEY and CDR2 SVGAGI. This CDR3 is built from 13 residues. The CDR3 loop is CVSSYQYQETQYF. CDR3 bases: TGTGTCAGCAGTTACCAGTACCAAGAGACCCAGTACTTC.

This clonotype is a singleton in its sample. This may be a read error, as it is one base from a much larger clone. The V call is TRBV6-2 or TRBV6-3, the J call TRBJ1-1; D gene uncertain. The CDR3 sequence is 15 residues long. V lost 4 bases to trimming and J lost 7 bases, with 19 bases between them. Germline-derived CDR1 and CDR2 are MNHEY and SVGEGT. The CDR3 region is CASSFYQSGVGEAFF. DNA of the CDR3: TGTGCCAGCAGTTTCTATCAGTCCGGAGTTGGTGAAGCTTTCTTT.

Notes on this clonotype: Relative to the germline gene, one junction end is altered; a read error may explain this. The chain is built from TRBV12-3 or TRBV12-4 and TRBJ2-1; 11 nucleotides agree with TRBD2. The CDR3 consists of 16 residues. The CDR3: CASSLLAGGIHSERFF. The CDR3 DNA reads as TGTGCCAGCAGTCTCCTAGCGGGAGGCATCCACAGTGAGCGGTTCTTC.

CDR3 coding DNA: TGCGCCACTCGCCAGGGGATGAACACTGAAGCTTTCTTT. Its protein product is CATRQGMNTEAFF. V gene TRBV10-2 combines with J gene TRBJ1-1; weak D call: TRBD1 (6 bases). The CDR3 has 13 residues. The germline V gene has CDR1 WSHSY and CDR2 SAAADI. V was shortened by 10 bases and J by 0 bases, with 12 bases between the two germline ends.

This clonotype was seen repeatedly, ten times or more. This sequence joins TRBV11-3 and TRBJ2-7; 8 nucleotides agree with TRBD2. This CDR3 is built from 15 residues. Per the germline V gene, CDR1 is SGHNT and CDR2 is YENEEA. Trimming cost V 5 bases and J 2 bases; bases outside gene matches: 8. CDR3 sequence (DNA): TGTGCCAGCAGCAAACCTACTAGCGGAGCCTACGAGCAGTACTTC. It encodes CASSKPTSGAYEQYF.

As to this clonotype: One end of the junction does not line up with germline, which may come from a read error. The V and J genes are TRBV11-2 and TRBJ2-1, with D possibly being TRBD1 or TRBD2 (5 bases each). CDR3 length: 14 amino acids. Germline-derived CDR1 and CDR2 are SGHAT and FQNNGV. The CDR3 DNA reads as TGTACCAGCAGCTTTTCCTCAGGGAGCAATGAGCAGTTCTTC. Its protein product is CTSSFSSGSNEQFF.

Points on this clonotype: At one of its ends the junction is not consistent with the germline gene, which may arise from a read error. The rearrangement uses TRBV5-1 and TRBJ2-1; TRBD1 agrees at 7 bases. The germline V gene has CDR1 SGHRS and CDR2 YFSETQ. The length of the CDR3 is 16 residues. The CDR3 is CTSSESPGTVHNEQFF. In DNA form, the CDR3 reads TGCACCAGCAGCGAGTCTCCCGGGACAGTCCACAATGAGCAGTTCTTC.

A word on this clonotype: A junction boundary mismatches the germline segment, possibly from a read error. The chain has TRBV6-5 and TRBJ2-5; 7 nucleotides agree with TRBD1. Germline values: CDR1 MNHEY, CDR2 SVGAGI. The CDR3 is 16 residues long. The CDR3 DNA reads TGTGCCAGCAGTTACACGCCCGGGACAGCTCAAGAGATCCAGTACTTC. Translation: CASSYTPGTAQEIQYF.

A note on this clonotype: Possible read error: a much larger clone is one base away. The chain links TRBV4-3 to TRBJ1-6, with D possibly matching TRBD1 (5 bases). There are 16 residues in the CDR3. The V end lost 1 base, the J end lost 10 bases, and 17 bases lay between the germline ends. Looked up from germline, CDR1 is LGHNA and CDR2 is YSLEER. The CDR3 is CASSQGENRGGSPLHF. The CDR3, as DNA: TGCGCCAGCAGCCAAGGGGAAAACCGGGGGGGATCACCCCTCCACTTT.

Regarding this clonotype: One end of the junction does not line up with germline, which may come from a read error. This chain links TRBV12-3 or TRBV12-4 with TRBJ2-4, with D unclear. This CDR3 region has 14 residues. The CDR3 region is CASSLTARLNIQYF. Here the CDR3 DNA reads TGTGCCAGCAGTTTGACTGCTCGGCTAAACATCCAGTACTTC.

With respect to this clonotype: Mismatch with germline at one junction end may stem from a read error. V and J are TRBV4-3 and TRBJ2-1; D gene ambiguous. The CDR3 is made up of 15 amino acids. The germline V gene has CDR1 LGHNA and CDR2 YSLEER. CDR3 DNA: TGCACCAGCCGCCAAGAGTTCGGCAGCTACAATGAGCAGTTCTTC. Translated: CTSRQEFGSYNEQFF.

As concerns this clonotype: The junction departs from germline at one end; a sequencing error may be responsible. The chain joins TRBV6-1 to TRBJ1-3; TRBD1 matches 8 bases. This CDR3 is built from 16 residues. Germline loops: CDR1 MNHNS, CDR2 SASEGT. The CDR3 here is CASSKLGGQGENTMYF. DNA for the CDR3: TGTGCCAGCAGTAAACTAGGAGGACAGGGAGAAAACACCATGTATTTT.

The chain couples TRBV29-1 to TRBJ2-1, with 9 bases aligning to TRBD2. There are 13 residues in the CDR3. J was trimmed by 8 bases and V by 8 bases; bases with no gene match: 10. The germline CDR1 and CDR2 sequences are SQVTM and ANQGSEA. The CDR3 loop reads CSIKSGGIDEQFF. CDR3 DNA sequence: TGCAGCATCAAAAGCGGGGGGATCGATGAGCAGTTCTTC.

This clonotype was detected once. The chain combines TRBV28 with TRBJ2-1, with D unresolved. In germline, CDR1 is MDHEN, CDR2 SYDVKM. The CDR3 has 12 amino acids. V was trimmed by 3 bases and J by 9 bases, leaving 9 bases between them. For the CDR3, the DNA is TGTGCCAGCAGTTTCGACACCTGTGAGCAGTTCTTC. It encodes CASSFDTCEQFF.

A word on this clonotype: The conserved final phenylalanine or tryptophan is absent from the CDR3, which likely points to a read error. This chain links TRBV6-1 with TRBJ2-1, with D tentatively TRBD1 (5 bases). V dropped 8 bases and J dropped 4 bases, with 15 bases sitting between them. CDR1 MNHNS and CDR2 SASEGT come from the germline V gene. The CDR3 runs to 14 residues. The CDR3 coding sequence is TGTGCCAGCTCCAGGGCCACGTTATACAATGAGCAGTTCGTC. Translated: CASSRATLYNEQFV.

The CDR3 sequence is CASSRLGTGGAKNIQYF. CDR3 coding DNA: TGTGCCAGCAGCCGCTTGGGGACAGGGGGAGCCAAAAACATTCAGTACTTC. The chain has TRBV11-1 and TRBJ2-4; 11 positions agree with TRBD1. CDR1 SGHAT and CDR2 FQDESV come from the germline V gene (reference sequence). The CDR3 spans 17 residues. V lost 5 bases, J lost 0 bases, and 6 bases stayed unmatched.

A note on this clonotype: A clone one base away is much larger, so this may be a read error. The chain combines TRBV11-2 with TRBJ2-4; D is perhaps TRBD2 (6 bases). Germline CDR1 is SGHAT and CDR2 is FQNNGV. With 5 bases removed from V and 8 bases from J, the gap between germline ends came to 16 bases. The CDR3 covers 14 residues. The CDR3 region has the DNA TGTGCCAGCAGCCTCCGGGACTTGGGACACATTCAGTACTTC. This encodes CASSLRDLGHIQYF.

Only a few counts were recorded for this clonotype. A much larger clone differs from this one at a single base, so this may be a read error. The J gene is TRBJ2-1, the V gene TRBV6-5; 10 bases are a match to TRBD1. Germline-derived CDR1 and CDR2 are MNHEY and SVGAGI. Losses at the gene ends were 8 bases for V and 8 bases for J; bases not matched to a gene: 6. The CDR3 has 13 residues. The CDR3 DNA follows: TGTGCCAGCCGTCGGGACAGGGGTGATGAGCAGTTCTTC. It is translated as CASRRDRGDEQFF.

The rearrangement uses TRBV29-1 and TRBJ2-2; D may be TRBD2 (6 bases). The CDR3 is 14 residues long. V was shortened by 6 bases and J by 7 bases, with 18 bases between the two germline ends. Germline V gene data show CDR1 as SQVTM and CDR2 as ANQGSEA. CDR3 sequence: CSVYRARGGGELFF. CDR3 in DNA: TGCAGCGTGTATCGGGCAAGGGGAGGCGGGGAGCTGTTTTTT.